A single sample is the source of the 8 T cell receptor beta chains below, sequenced in a study of cytomegalovirus exposure and HLA in healthy donors. With 60 Vbeta and 13 Jbeta primers, the PCR was carried out. Generated by immunoSEQ multiplex PCR, the TCRdb table keeps only in-frame clones and is missing some. Of approximately 220,000 clones in the sample, roughly four fifths were seen once. The sequencing input was PBMCs. Receptor source: a girl aged 2 to 9 in good health and CMV-seronegative.

This CDR3 reads CASSADRAVNSPLHF. The CDR3 DNA is TGTGCCAGCAGCGCGGACAGGGCGGTTAATTCACCCCTCCACTTT. This chain joins TRBV9 and TRBJ1-6; 8 positions agree with TRBD1. With 3 bases clipped from V and 6 bases from J, the junction kept 5 bases outside the gene matches. Germline values: CDR1 SGDLS, CDR2 YYNGEE. The CDR3 runs to 15 residues. Together with reference TRBV9 and TRBJ1-6, the CDR3 gives the full variable domain: DSGVTQTPKHLITATGQRVTLRCSPRSGDLSVYWYQQSLDQGLQFLIQYYNGEERAKGNILERFSAQQFPDLHSELNLSSLELGDSALYFCASSADRAVNSPLHFGNGTRLTVT.

This chain links TRBV21-1 with TRBJ1-1; the table's D call, TRBD1, has no DNA check behind it. TRBV21-1 is a documented pseudogene. CDR3 length equals 13 residues. CDR3: CASSPDSATEAFF. For the CDR3, the DNA is TGTGCCAGCAGCCCGGACAGCGCCACTGAAGCTTTCTTT.

This chain uses TRBV6-1 with TRBJ2-7; D may be TRBD2 (6 bases). The germline V gene has CDR1 MNHNS and CDR2 SASEGT. Trimming cost V 6 bases and J 6 bases, with 18 bases left between them. The CDR3 is 14 amino acids. The CDR3 nucleotides read TGTGCCAGCAGGGAGACTCTGCAGGGAGGCGAGCAGTACTTC. Translation gives CASRETLQGGEQYF.

The gene calls are TRBV6-5 and TRBJ2-5; a weak D match, TRBD1 (6 bases). The J call may not be correct, given that the DNA end is closer to TRBJ2-7. The length of the CDR3 is 14 residues. Germline CDR1 is MNHEY and CDR2 is SVGAGI. Here the CDR3 DNA reads TGTGCCAGCAGTTATGGACAGCTAACCTACGAGCAGTACTTC. Translation gives CASSYGQLTYEQYF.

This sequence joins TRBV7-2 and TRBJ2-3; D remains unclear. V gave up 11 bases and J gave up 0 bases, with 15 bases separating them. Germline CDR1 and CDR2: SGHTA and FQGNSA. The CDR3 spans 14 residues. The CDR3 protein is CASSGRISTDTQYF. Here the CDR3 DNA reads TGTGCCTCTAGTGGCCGAATTAGCACAGATACGCAGTATTTT. The variable domain in full, with the rest retrieved from reference TRBV7-2 and TRBJ2-3, is GAGVSQSPSNKVTEKGKDVELRCDPISGHTALYWYRQSLGQGLEFLIYFQGNSAPDKSGLPSDRFSAERTGGSVSTLTIQRTQQEDSAVYLCASSGRISTDTQYFGPGTRLTVL.

The chain joins TRBV6-6 to TRBJ1-1; D gene uncertain. V was shortened by 2 bases and J by 1 base, with 8 bases between the two germline ends. Germline CDR1 and CDR2: MNHNY and SVGAGI (reference sequence). The CDR3 loop spans 14 amino acids. In DNA form, the CDR3 reads TGTGCCAGCAGTTACGCTGGGAGGAACACTGAAGCTTTCTTT. This sequence encodes CASSYAGRNTEAFF.

This chain connects TRBV5-6 to TRBJ1-1, with unresolved D. CDR3 length: 11 residues. V lost 0 bases to trimming and J lost 7 bases, with 4 bases between them. CDR1 and CDR2 (germline): SGHDT, YYEEEE. CDR3 sequence: CASSLVNEAFF. CDR3 DNA sequence: TGTGCCAGCAGCTTGGTCAATGAAGCTTTCTTT.

V is TRBV7-8 and J is TRBJ1-1; 7 bases are a match to TRBD1. Trimming removed 1 base from V and 4 bases from J; junction bases left unmatched: 6. Per germline, CDR1 SGHVS and CDR2 FQNEAQ. The CDR3 has 15 amino acids. This CDR3 is CASSLGDRAGTEAFF. The CDR3 nucleotides read TGTGCCAGCAGCTTAGGCGACAGGGCGGGCACTGAAGCTTTCTTT.